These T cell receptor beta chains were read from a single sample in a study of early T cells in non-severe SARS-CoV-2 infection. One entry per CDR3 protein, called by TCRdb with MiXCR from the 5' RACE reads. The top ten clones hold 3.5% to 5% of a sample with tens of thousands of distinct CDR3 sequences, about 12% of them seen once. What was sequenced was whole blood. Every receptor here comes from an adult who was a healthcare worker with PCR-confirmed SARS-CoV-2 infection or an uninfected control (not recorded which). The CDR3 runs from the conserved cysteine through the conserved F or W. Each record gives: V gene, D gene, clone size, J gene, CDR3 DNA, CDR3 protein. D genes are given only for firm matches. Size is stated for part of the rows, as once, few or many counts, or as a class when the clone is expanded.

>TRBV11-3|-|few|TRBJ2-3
TGTGCCAGCAGCGAGAGGGGCTTTCATCCGCAGTATTTT
CASSERGFHPQYF
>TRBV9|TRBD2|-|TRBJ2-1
TGTGCCAGCAGCGTAGGCGGGGGTCCATACAATGAGCAGTTCTTC
CASSVGGGPYNEQFF
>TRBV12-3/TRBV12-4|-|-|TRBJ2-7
TGTGCCAGCAGTTTCAGGCACAGCTCCTACGAGCAGTACTTC
CASSFRHSSYEQYF
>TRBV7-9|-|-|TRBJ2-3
TGTGCCCCTAATGATCGGAGGTATTTT
CAPNDRRYF
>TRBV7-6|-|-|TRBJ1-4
TGTGCCAGCAGCTTACCGTTGGGGGCAACTAATGAAAAACTGTTTTTT
CASSLPLGATNEKLFF
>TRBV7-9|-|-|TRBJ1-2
TGTGCCAGCAGCCCGACAGTTGTAGAGACCTTC
CASSPTVVETF
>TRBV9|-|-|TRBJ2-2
TGTGCCAGCAGCGTAGAGAGGGAATACACCGGGGAGCTGTTTTTT
CASSVEREYTGELFF
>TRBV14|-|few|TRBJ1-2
TGTGCCAGCAGCCAAGATTTACAGGCCTATGGCTACACCTTC
CASSQDLQAYGYTF
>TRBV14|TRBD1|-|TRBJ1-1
TGTGCCAGCAGCCAAGTTTCAGGGGGAGGCACTGAAGCTTTCTTT
CASSQVSGGGTEAFF
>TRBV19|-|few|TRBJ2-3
TGTGCCAGTAGGGATTGGGGGACAGATACGCAGTATTTT
CASRDWGTDTQYF
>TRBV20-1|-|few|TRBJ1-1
TGCAGTGCTAGAGGCATACGGGGGGCCGATGAAGCTTTCTTT
CSARGIRGADEAFF
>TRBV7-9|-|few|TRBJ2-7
TGTGCCAGCTCAGCGGCGACCTCCTACGAGCAGTACTTC
CASSAATSYEQYF
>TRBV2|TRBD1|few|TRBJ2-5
TGTGCCAGCACCCCACCGGACAGGTGGGAAGAGACCCAGTACTTC
CASTPPDRWEETQYF
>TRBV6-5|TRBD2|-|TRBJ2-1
TGTGCCAGCAGACCCCTTACTAGCGGGGGGGCCCGGGAGCAGTTCTTC
CASRPLTSGGAREQFF
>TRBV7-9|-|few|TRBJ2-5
TGTGCCAGCAGCTTACCCCAAGAGACCCAGTACTTC
CASSLPQETQYF
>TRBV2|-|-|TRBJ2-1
TGTGCCAGCAGTTCGCAGAACAATGAGCAGTTCTTC
CASSSQNNEQFF
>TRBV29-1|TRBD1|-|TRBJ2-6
TGCAGCGTGGACGGGACAGGGGAGTTAGGAGCCAACGTCCTGACTTTC
CSVDGTGELGANVLTF
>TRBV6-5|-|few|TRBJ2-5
TGTGCCAGCACCCAAAGGACTGGTCCCTGGGAGACCCAGTACTTC
CASTQRTGPWETQYF
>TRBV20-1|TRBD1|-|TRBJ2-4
TGCAGTGCTGTGACAGGGGGAATTCCTTACTTC
CSAVTGGIPYF
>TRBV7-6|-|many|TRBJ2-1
TGTGCCAGCAGCCCGGGAACGGCGGATGGACAGTTCTTC
CASSPGTADGQFF
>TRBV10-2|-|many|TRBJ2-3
TGCGCCAGCAGACTAAGGGCTAGCTCGGTTACAGATACGCAGTATTTT
CASRLRASSVTDTQYF
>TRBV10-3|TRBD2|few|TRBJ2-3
TGTGCCATCAGTCCATCAGGCTCGAGCGCGGGAGTGAGAGATACGCAGTATTTT
CAISPSGSSAGVRDTQYF
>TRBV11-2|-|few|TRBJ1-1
TGTGCCAGCAGCTTAGTGGCAGCGAACATGAACACTGAAGCTTTCTTT
CASSLVAANMNTEAFF
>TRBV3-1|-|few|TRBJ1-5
TGTGCCAGCAGCCAAGATACGCAGCCCCAGCATTTT
CASSQDTQPQHF
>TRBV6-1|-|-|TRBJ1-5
TGTGCCAGCAGTGAAGGCAATCAGCCCCAGCATTTT
CASSEGNQPQHF
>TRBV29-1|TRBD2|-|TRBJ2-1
TGCAGCGTTGTTCTAGCGGGGCCCGAGCAGTTCTTC
CSVVLAGPEQFF
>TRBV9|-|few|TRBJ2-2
TGTGCCAGCAGCGCCCGGGACGCCCTGGGCGGGGAGCTGTTTTTT
CASSARDALGGELFF
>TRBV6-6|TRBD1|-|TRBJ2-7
TGTGCCAGCAGTTTTCCAGGGGGCGCCTCCTACGAGCAGTACTTC
CASSFPGGASYEQYF
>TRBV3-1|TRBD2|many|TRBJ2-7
TGTGCCAGCAGCCTGACCCTAGCGGGGGCATCCTACGAGCAGTACTTC
CASSLTLAGASYEQYF
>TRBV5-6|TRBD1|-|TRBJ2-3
TGTGCCAGCAGGAGGGGGCCCGGAGATACGCAGTATTTT
CASRRGPGDTQYF
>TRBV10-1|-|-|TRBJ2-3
TGCGCCAGCAGTGAGCCCTGCGAGCAGTATTTT
CASSEPCEQYF
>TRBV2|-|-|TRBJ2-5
TGTGCCAGCAGTGAAAGACGGCAAGAGACCCAGTACTTC
CASSERRQETQYF
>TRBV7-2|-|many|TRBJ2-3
TGTGCCAGCAGCTTACAGCCCCTTCCCACAGATACGCAGTATTTT
CASSLQPLPTDTQYF
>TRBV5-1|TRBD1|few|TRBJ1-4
TGCGCCAGCAGCAAATGGGACAGCAATGAAAAACTGTTTTTT
CASSKWDSNEKLFF
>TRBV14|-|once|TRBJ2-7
TGTGCCAGCAGCCAAGTTGGGCGGTTACCCTACGAGCAGTACTTC
CASSQVGRLPYEQYF
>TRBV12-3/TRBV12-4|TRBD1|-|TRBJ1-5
TGTGCCAGCAGCACACAGGGGAATCAGCCCCAGCATTTT
CASSTQGNQPQHF
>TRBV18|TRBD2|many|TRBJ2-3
TGTGCCAGCTCACCACCGGTTACTAGCGGGGACTACACAGATACGCAGTATTTT
CASSPPVTSGDYTDTQYF
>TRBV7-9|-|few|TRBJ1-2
TGTGCCAGCAGCTTATTAGGGAACTATGGCTACACCTTC
CASSLLGNYGYTF
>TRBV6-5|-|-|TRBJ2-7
TGTGCCAGCAGCCCACGGAGACCCCACGAGCAGTACTTC
CASSPRRPHEQYF
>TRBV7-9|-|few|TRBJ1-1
TGTGCCAGCAGCTTAGGGACGGTGGGGGACACTGAAGCTTTCTTT
CASSLGTVGDTEAFF
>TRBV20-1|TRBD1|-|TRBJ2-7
TGCAGTGCGACGACAGGGCTAGGGTCCTACGAGCAGTACTTC
CSATTGLGSYEQYF